The source of this T cell receptor (beta chain) is a study of T cell responses to AZD1222 COVID-19 vaccine. The CDR3 is made up of 13 amino acids. V lost 7 bases to trimming and J lost 5 bases, with 14 bases between them. Germline lookup yields CDR1 GTSNPN and CDR2 SVGIG (reference sequence). Findings and limits, study-wide: Baseline serology detected seropositivity in only a handful of AZD1222 recipients. Two AZD1222 administrations were followed by greater Spike-specific TCR breadth and depth. It was only after the peak T cell response that any repertoires were sampled.

On this clone: Antigen: not known.

Measured with immunoSEQ multiplex PCR; TCRdb has only the in-frame clones, and not every one. The sample gives about 130,000 clones, 89% of which show up once; roughly a tenth is in the top ten. This TCR came from an adult who received the AZD1222 COVID-19 vaccine. The sequenced sample was peripheral blood, obtained 28 days after the second AZD1222 dose. J is TRBJ1-4 and V is TRBV30; a possible D gene is TRBD1 (6 bases). The CDR3 DNA reads as TGTGCCTTTGGACAGCAGGAGAATGAAAAACTGTTTTTT. Amino acid sequence: CAFGQQENEKLFF. The whole variable domain, remainder taken from reference TRBV30 and TRBJ1-4, is SQTIHQWPATLVQPVGSPLSLECTVEGTSNPNLYWYRQAAGRGLQLLFYSVGIGQISSEVPQNLSASRPQDRQFILSSKKLLLSDSGFYLCAFGQQENEKLFFGSGTQLSVL.